This entry lists 28 T cell receptor beta chains sequenced from one sample in a study of T cells in pancreatic ductal adenocarcinoma. Produced via immunoSEQ multiplex PCR; TCRdb's table is partial and in-frame only. Of roughly 100,000 clones in the sample, 90% to 95% were seen once. Surgery without prior neoadjuvant therapy was the treatment of the selected pancreatic ductal adenocarcinoma patients. The sequencing sample was made of PBMCs. The receptors derive from a human donor with pancreatic ductal adenocarcinoma.

This chain uses TRBV6-5 with TRBJ2-2, with TRBD2 identical over 7 bases. The CDR3 is 15 amino acids. In germline, CDR1 is MNHEY, CDR2 SVGAGI. V trimming: 6 bases; J trimming: 4 bases; junction bases outside the gene matches: 8. CDR3 coding DNA: TGTGCCAGCAGCGTAACGGGGGGAAGCACCGGGGAGCTGTTTTTT. Translating gives CASSVTGGSTGELFF.

As for this clone: The junction departs from the called germline gene at one end, perhaps through a read error. J is TRBJ2-1 and V is TRBV27; possible D gene TRBD1, 5 bases. The V gene's germline CDR1 is MNHEY and CDR2 SMNVEV (reference sequence). CDR3 length: 15 amino acids. The CDR3 region has the DNA TGTGCCAGCAGTCAGGGAAAAGGGTCCTACAATGAGCGGTTCTTC. Translated: CASSQGKGSYNERFF.

The V call is TRBV7-9, the J call TRBJ2-1; D call uncertain. Trimming took 4 bases from V and 6 from J, leaving 4 bases between them. Germline-derived CDR1 and CDR2 are SEHNR and FQNEAQ (reference sequence). The CDR3 contains 11 residues. The DNA of the CDR3 is TGTGCCAGCAGCTCGTTCAATGAGCAGTTCTTC. Amino acids: CASSSFNEQFF.

This clone came up once. This chain links TRBV5-1 with TRBJ2-1; 7 bases are a match to TRBD1. The CDR3 has 15 amino acids. The J segment lost 2 bases and the V segment lost 1 base, leaving 3 bases of the junction unmatched. CDR1 is SGHRS and CDR2 is YFSETQ in the germline V gene. The CDR3 is CASSLLTGPYNEQFF. CDR3 in DNA: TGCGCCAGCAGCTTGTTGACAGGGCCCTACAATGAGCAGTTCTTC. The variable domain in full, with the rest retrieved from reference TRBV5-1 and TRBJ2-1, is KAGVTQTPRYLIKTRGQQVTLSCSPISGHRSVSWYQQTPGQGLQFLFEYFSETQRNKGNFPGRFSGRQFSNSRSEMNVSTLELGDSALYLCASSLLTGPYNEQFFGPGTRLTVL.

This clone appeared a single time. This chain joins TRBV9 and TRBJ2-6; TRBD2 aligns across 7 bases. V was pared by 5 bases and J by 4 bases, with 3 bases of the junction left unmatched. The CDR3 runs 14 residues. Per germline, CDR1 SGDLS and CDR2 YYNGEE. Here the CDR3 DNA reads TGTGCCAGCAGGGGGGGGGAAGGGGCCAACGTCCTGACTTTC. Translation gives CASRGGEGANVLTF.

The genes are TRBV6-5 and TRBJ1-1, with D perhaps TRBD1 (5 bases). CDR1 is MNHEY, CDR2 SVGAGI, per germline. The CDR3 contains 15 residues. Deletions cut 3 bases from V and 7 bases from J, with 18 bases between. CDR3 DNA sequence: TGTGCCAGCAGTTATACTTACGGGGGTATGGATGAAGCTTTCTTT. This encodes CASSYTYGGMDEAFF.

The chain joins TRBV18 to TRBJ1-2; D may be TRBD1 (6 bases). V was cut by 3 bases and J by 1 base, with 9 bases left in between. CDR1 and CDR2 from the germline V gene are KGHSH and LQKENI. CDR3 length equals 14 residues. Here the CDR3 reads CASSPAGDNYGYTF. CDR3 sequence (DNA): TGTGCCAGCTCACCCGCAGGGGATAACTATGGCTACACCTTC.

The chain combines TRBV18 with TRBJ1-5; D remains ambiguous. The germline gives CDR1 KGHSH, CDR2 LQKENI. Trimming left V 2 bases short and J 3 bases short, with 11 bases between. The CDR3 consists of 15 residues. The chain's CDR3 is CASSPESMVNQPQHF. Here the CDR3 DNA reads TGTGCCAGCTCACCAGAGAGTATGGTCAATCAGCCCCAGCATTTT.

The chain carries TRBV28 and TRBJ2-5; a weak D match, TRBD2 (6 bases). Trimming pared 2 bases from V and 6 bases from J, leaving 13 bases between. The CDR3 has 14 residues. The germline gives CDR1 MDHEN, CDR2 SYDVKM. CDR3 DNA: TGTGCCAGCAGTTTAGGCGGGGAACCCAAGACCCAGTACTTC. This codes for CASSLGGEPKTQYF.

The chain carries TRBV13 and TRBJ2-3, with a weak D call TRBD1 (5 bases). V lost 5 bases, J lost 8 bases, and 14 bases lay in between. CDR3 length equals 13 residues. The germline V gene encodes CDR1 PRHDT and CDR2 FYEKMQ (reference sequence). The CDR3 loop reads CASSPPSGFTQYF. The CDR3 coding sequence is TGTGCCAGCAGCCCACCATCAGGGTTTACGCAGTATTTT. The whole variable domain, remainder taken from reference TRBV13 and TRBJ2-3, is AAGVIQSPRHLIKEKRETATLKCYPIPRHDTVYWYQQGPGQDPQFLISFYEKMQSDKGSIPDRFSAQQFSDYHSELNMSSLELGDSALYFCASSPPSGFTQYFGPGTRLTVL.

This clone was detected a few times. The chain couples TRBV5-1 to TRBJ1-1; D is undetermined. Per the germline V gene, CDR1 is SGHRS and CDR2 is YFSETQ. Trimming pared 2 bases from V and 0 bases from J, leaving 5 bases between. The CDR3 covers 13 residues. The CDR3 loop reads CASSFKLNTEAFF. CDR3 coding DNA: TGCGCCAGCAGCTTCAAATTGAACACTGAAGCTTTCTTT.

The chain has TRBV19 and TRBJ2-1; no firm D call. Germline V gene sequence: CDR1 LNHDA, CDR2 SQIVND (reference sequence). The CDR3 extends over 13 amino acids. Trimming left V 0 bases short and J 10 bases short, with 10 bases between. CDR3 residues: CASSIESQREQFF. Written as DNA, the CDR3 is TGTGCCAGTAGTATAGAGAGCCAGCGAGAGCAGTTCTTC.

The chain links TRBV5-1 to TRBJ2-7; D gene ambiguous. CDR3 length: 15 amino acids. CDR1 SGHRS and CDR2 YFSETQ come from the germline V gene. Trimming pared 0 bases from V and 0 bases from J, leaving 10 bases between. CDR3 loop: CASSLVAERSYEQYF. CDR3 DNA sequence: TGCGCCAGCAGCTTGGTTGCAGAGCGCTCCTACGAGCAGTACTTC.

The rearrangement joins TRBV5-6 to TRBJ2-5; 9 positions agree with TRBD1. V was clipped by 5 bases and J by 1 base; unmatched bases: 6. CDR3 length equals 15 residues. Germline V gene lookup returns CDR1 SGHDT and CDR2 YYEEEE. The CDR3 bases are TGTGCCAGCAGTCCCGGGACAGGGTTCCAAGAGACCCAGTACTTC. Translation: CASSPGTGFQETQYF.

The chain is built from TRBV5-1 and TRBJ2-7; D ambiguous. The length of the CDR3 is 12 residues. Germline CDR1 and CDR2: SGHRS and YFSETQ. Trimming stripped 2 bases from V and 3 bases from J, with 6 bases between. The CDR3 DNA follows: TGCGCCAGCAGCTTCACAGACTACGAGCAGTACTTC. It translates to CASSFTDYEQYF.

The chain uses TRBV30 and TRBJ1-1, with D possibly matching TRBD1 (6 bases). Germline CDR1 and CDR2: GTSNPN and SVGIG (reference sequence). CDR3 size: 13 residues. Trimming cost V 2 bases and J 4 bases, with 11 bases left between them. This CDR3 reads CAWSRGGSTEAFF. In DNA, the CDR3 is TGTGCCTGGAGTCGAGGGGGATCCACTGAAGCTTTCTTT. The full variable domain, its missing parts supplied by reference TRBV30 and TRBJ1-1, is SQTIHQWPATLVQPVGSPLSLECTVEGTSNPNLYWYRQAAGRGLQLLFYSVGIGQISSEVPQNLSASRPQDRQFILSSKKLLLSDSGFYLCAWSRGGSTEAFFGQGTRLTVV.

This chain connects TRBV28 to TRBJ1-2; D unclear. There are 14 residues in the CDR3. With 1 base removed from V and 4 bases from J, the gap between germline ends came to 10 bases. CDR1 and CDR2 (germline): MDHEN, SYDVKM. CDR3 amino acids: CASSLFVNTYGYTF. CDR3 bases: TGTGCCAGCAGTTTATTTGTCAACACCTATGGCTACACCTTC.

V gene TRBV15 combines with J gene TRBJ2-5; 7 positions match TRBD1. CDR1 and CDR2 from the germline V gene are LNHNV and YYDKDF (reference sequence). The J segment lost 2 bases and the V segment lost 5 bases, leaving 14 bases of the junction unmatched. The CDR3 is made up of 17 amino acids. Written as DNA, the CDR3 is TGTGCCACCAGCCCCCAAGGTCCGGGACAGAAACAAGAGACCCAGTACTTC. It is translated as CATSPQGPGQKQETQYF.

The rearrangement joins TRBV28 to TRBJ2-3; the match to TRBD1 covers 7 bases. The CDR3 spans 15 residues. Germline CDR1 reads MDHEN; CDR2 reads SYDVKM. With V trimmed by 4 bases and J by 1 base, 5 bases remained unmatched. For the CDR3, the DNA is TGTGCCAGCAGTTCGGGACAGCCGGGCACAGATACGCAGTATTTT. Protein product: CASSSGQPGTDTQYF.

V is TRBV10-3 and J is TRBJ2-5; 8 nucleotides align to TRBD1. CDR1 and CDR2 (germline): ENHRY, SYGVKD. The V segment lost 8 bases and the J segment 4 bases; nucleotides outside the gene matches: 3. The CDR3 is 12 residues long. The CDR3 is CAIGTGGETQYF. DNA for the CDR3: TGTGCCATCGGGACAGGAGGAGAGACCCAGTACTTC.

The chain combines TRBV10-3 with TRBJ2-5; 8 nucleotides agree with TRBD1. Germline V gives CDR1 ENHRY, CDR2 SYGVKD. J was trimmed by 5 bases and V by 6 bases; bases with no gene match: 8. This CDR3 region has 14 residues. The CDR3 region has the DNA TGTGCCATCAGACAAGACAGGGGCGTTGAGACCCAGTACTTC. Amino acids: CAIRQDRGVETQYF.

The chain carries TRBV6-1 and TRBJ2-7; TRBD1 matches at 7 bases. The V segment lost 6 bases and the J segment 3 bases; nucleotides outside the gene matches: 8. Germline V gene lookup returns CDR1 MNHNS and CDR2 SASEGT. The CDR3 is 14 residues long. CDR3 coding DNA: TGTGCCAGCAGCACGGGACAGACCTACTACGAGCAGTACTTC. Its protein product is CASSTGQTYYEQYF.

The chain links TRBV5-1 to TRBJ2-1; 9 bases agree with TRBD1. The CDR3 has 14 amino acids. CDR1 is SGHRS and CDR2 is YFSETQ in the germline V gene. The J segment lost 8 bases and the V segment lost 2 bases, leaving 5 bases of the junction unmatched. In DNA, the CDR3 is TGCGCCAGCAGCTTCGGACAGGGGAACGATGAGCAGTTCTTC. It encodes CASSFGQGNDEQFF. The full variable domain, in which reference TRBV5-1 and TRBJ2-1 provide the parts outside the CDR3, is KAGVTQTPRYLIKTRGQQVTLSCSPISGHRSVSWYQQTPGQGLQFLFEYFSETQRNKGNFPGRFSGRQFSNSRSEMNVSTLELGDSALYLCASSFGQGNDEQFFGPGTRLTVL.

This sequence joins TRBV6-6 and TRBJ2-5, with D perhaps matching TRBD2 (6 bases). Germline V gives CDR1 MNHNY, CDR2 SVGAGI (reference sequence). The CDR3 sequence is 16 residues long. Between the trimmed V and J ends, which lost 6 bases and 1 base, there was a span of 18 bases. The DNA of the CDR3 is TGTGCCAGCAGCCCCTGGGGGGAGGACTCCCAAGAGACCCAGTACTTC. Translating it yields CASSPWGEDSQETQYF.

This chain connects TRBV6-1 to TRBJ1-5; 7 nucleotides agree with TRBD1. V dropped 7 bases and J dropped 4; count of bases not matched to a gene: 1. Germline values: CDR1 MNHNS, CDR2 SASEGT. This CDR3 has 12 amino acids. CDR3: CASTTGNQPQHF. The CDR3 nucleotides read TGTGCCAGCACGACAGGGAATCAGCCCCAGCATTTT.

The J gene is TRBJ1-2, the V gene TRBV5-4; the D gene is possibly TRBD1 (5 bases). Between the trimmed V and J ends, which lost 0 bases and 3 bases, there was a span of 12 bases. The CDR3 loop spans 15 amino acids. CDR1 SGHNT and CDR2 YYREEE come from the germline V gene (reference sequence). The CDR3 region has the DNA TGTGCCAGCAGCTTGGCAGGGCGTTACCACTATGGCTACACCTTC. This codes for CASSLAGRYHYGYTF.

As to this clone: The sample has other DNA sequences that encode this CDR3 too. The V gene is TRBV5-1, the J gene TRBJ2-3; D is unclear. This CDR3 contains 13 residues. Germline assignment: CDR1 SGHRS and CDR2 YFSETQ. The V and J ends lost 2 bases and 2 bases respectively, with 6 bases between them. The chain's CDR3 is CASSLQPTDTQYF. DNA of the CDR3: TGCGCCAGCAGCTTACAACCCACAGATACGCAGTATTTT. The full variable domain, its missing parts supplied by reference TRBV5-1 and TRBJ2-3, is KAGVTQTPRYLIKTRGQQVTLSCSPISGHRSVSWYQQTPGQGLQFLFEYFSETQRNKGNFPGRFSGRQFSNSRSEMNVSTLELGDSALYLCASSLQPTDTQYFGPGTRLTVL.

V and J are TRBV18 and TRBJ1-2; TRBD1 aligns across 8 bases. The CDR3 consists of 15 residues. Germline CDR1 KGHSH, CDR2 LQKENI. J was trimmed by 3 bases and V by 3 bases; bases with no gene match: 6. This CDR3 is CASSPQDRADYGYTF. The CDR3 nucleotides are TGTGCCAGCTCACCCCAGGACAGGGCGGACTATGGCTACACCTTC.